The entry below gives a single T cell receptor (beta chain) sequence along with its context. Its antigen is unknown. The CDR3 has 15 amino acids. Trimming cost V 0 bases and J 7 bases, with 15 bases left between them. Germline values: CDR1 LGHNA, CDR2 YNFKEQ. Clones were sequenced by immunoSEQ multiplex PCR, and TCRdb holds only the in-frame ones, with some missing. The sample includes about 19,000 clones, just over 90% of them seen just once. The data stem from a study of lymphopenia after photon versus proton radiotherapy. Findings and caveats of the study: Proton therapy kept repertoires fairly stable, unlike photons, which gained effector/memory cells. Only patients who died were analyzed for survival; proton advantage is unproven. A bigger post-nadir fall in TCR diversity correlated inversely with survival time in deceased patients. Post-nadir diversity loss with photons came from oligoclonal expansion, particularly CD8+ Temra cells.

Specimen: peripheral blood, collected from a patient treated with photon-based radiotherapy. The clonotype originates from a man aged 60-69 years with pancreatic cancer. The V call is TRBV4-2, the J call TRBJ1-2; a weak D match, TRBD1 (6 bases). The CDR3 DNA sequence: TGTGCCAGCAGCCAAGATAGGGGGACGGGGAGTGGCTACACCTTC. This gives the protein CASSQDRGTGSGYTF.